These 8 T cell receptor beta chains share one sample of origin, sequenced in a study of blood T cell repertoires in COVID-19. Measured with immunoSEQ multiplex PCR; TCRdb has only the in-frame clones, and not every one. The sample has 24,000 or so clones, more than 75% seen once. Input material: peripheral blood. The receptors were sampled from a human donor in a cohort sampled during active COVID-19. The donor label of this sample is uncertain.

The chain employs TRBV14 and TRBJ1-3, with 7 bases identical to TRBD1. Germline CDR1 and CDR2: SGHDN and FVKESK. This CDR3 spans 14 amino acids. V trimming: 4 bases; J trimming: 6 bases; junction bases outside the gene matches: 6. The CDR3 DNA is TGTGCCAGCAGCCCCCGCAGGGGGACAAACACCATATATTTT. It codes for CASSPRRGTNTIYF.

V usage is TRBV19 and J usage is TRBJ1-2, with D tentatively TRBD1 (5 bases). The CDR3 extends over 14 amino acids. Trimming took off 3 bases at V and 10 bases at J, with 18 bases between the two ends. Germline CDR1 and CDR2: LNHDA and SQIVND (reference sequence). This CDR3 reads CASSISQGLVAYTF. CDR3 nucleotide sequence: TGTGCCAGTAGTATCAGTCAGGGACTCGTCGCCTACACCTTC.

In DNA, the CDR3 is TGTGCCAGCAGCTTAAAGGGCGGGGAGACCCAGTACTTC. This codes for CASSLKGGETQYF. V gene TRBV5-4 combines with J gene TRBJ2-5; a weak D match, TRBD2 (5 bases). The V gene lost 2 bases and the J gene lost 5 bases, with 10 bases spanning the gap. Germline values: CDR1 SGHNT, CDR2 YYREEE (reference sequence). The CDR3 loop spans 13 amino acids.

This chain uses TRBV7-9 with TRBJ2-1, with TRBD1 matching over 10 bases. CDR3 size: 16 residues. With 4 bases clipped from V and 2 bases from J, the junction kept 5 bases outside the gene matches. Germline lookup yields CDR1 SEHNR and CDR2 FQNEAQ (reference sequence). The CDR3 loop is CASSSPGQGTYNEQFF. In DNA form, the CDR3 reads TGTGCCAGCAGCTCACCGGGACAGGGGACCTACAATGAGCAGTTCTTC.

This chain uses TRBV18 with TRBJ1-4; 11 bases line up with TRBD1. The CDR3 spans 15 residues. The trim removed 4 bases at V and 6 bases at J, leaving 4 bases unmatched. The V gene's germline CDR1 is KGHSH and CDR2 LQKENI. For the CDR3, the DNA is TGTGCCAGCTCACTCCGGACAGGGGGCTATGAAAAACTGTTTTTT. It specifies CASSLRTGGYEKLFF.

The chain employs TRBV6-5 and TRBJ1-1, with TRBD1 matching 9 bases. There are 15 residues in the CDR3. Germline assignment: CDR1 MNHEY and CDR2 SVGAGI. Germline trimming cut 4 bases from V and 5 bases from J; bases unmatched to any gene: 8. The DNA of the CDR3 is TGTGCCAGCAGTTGGAATGGACAGGGGTTGACTGAAGCTTTCTTT. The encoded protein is CASSWNGQGLTEAFF.

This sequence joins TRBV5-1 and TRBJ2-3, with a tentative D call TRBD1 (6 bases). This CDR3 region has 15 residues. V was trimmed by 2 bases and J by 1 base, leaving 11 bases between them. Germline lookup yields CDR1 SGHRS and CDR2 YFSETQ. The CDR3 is CASSLEGDGTDTQYF. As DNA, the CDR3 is TGCGCCAGCAGCTTAGAGGGGGATGGCACAGATACGCAGTATTTT.

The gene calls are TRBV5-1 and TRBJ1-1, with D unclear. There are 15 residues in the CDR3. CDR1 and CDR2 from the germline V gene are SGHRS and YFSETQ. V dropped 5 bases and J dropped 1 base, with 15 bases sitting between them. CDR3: CASRFETGRNTEAFF. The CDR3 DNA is TGCGCCAGCAGATTTGAAACGGGGAGGAACACTGAAGCTTTCTTT.